This TCR beta chain stems from a study of blood T cell repertoires in COVID-19. Study-level information: The United States, Italy and Spain were the sources of the acute and convalescent COVID-19 samples.

Under the authors' procedure: Estimated nucleated cell counts came from reference gene primer amplification. Some clones are missing from TCRdb's copy, which holds only in-frame ones; the method was immunoSEQ multiplex PCR. Clonal size and the V and J genes are those of that table, whereas D and trimming came from the DNA. Among about 59,000 clones listed, around 81% were seen once. The CDR3 contains 16 residues. Germline V gives CDR1 LNHDA, CDR2 SQIVND (reference sequence). The germline V and J ends were trimmed by 3 bases and 0 bases, with 9 bases remaining between them. This receptor was identified in a woman of 80 years or more with active or convalescent COVID-19. This chain uses TRBV19 with TRBJ2-6; D unresolved. The sequenced material came from peripheral blood. DNA of the CDR3: TGTGCCAGTAGTATCCCCAGAATCTCTGGGGCCAACGTCCTGACTTTC. Amino acids: CASSIPRISGANVLTF.